Listed below are T cell receptor beta chains from one sample, sequenced in a study of CD8 T cells in ankylosing spondylitis. TCRdb re-called the 5' RACE reads with MiXCR, one entry per CDR3 protein. In the table there are 150,000 to 250,000 distinct CDR3 sequences, roughly 13% of which are singletons. Sequencing input: blood, either unsorted or a sorted T cell fraction (not recorded which). The receptors come from a male donor with ankylosing spondylitis or in good health (not recorded which). CDR3s include the opening cysteine and the closing phenylalanine or tryptophan. The D gene is left open where the match is weak. Where a row states a size, it is once, few, many or the class of an expanded clone; other rows omit it.

J,D,V,size,DNA,CDR3
TRBJ2-1,-,TRBV4-1,many,TGCGCCAGCAGTTCTACGGCAGGTACCAGCTCCTACAATGAGCAGTTCTTC,CASSSTAGTSSYNEQFF
TRBJ2-1,TRBD2,TRBV7-8,-,TGTGCCAGCAGCTTAGGTGGTAGCGGGAGGCTAGAGCAGTTCTTC,CASSLGGSGRLEQFF
TRBJ2-3,-,TRBV7-9,-,TGTGCCAGCAAAAAGGGGTCTGGCACAGATACGCAGTATTTT,CASKKGSGTDTQYF
TRBJ1-5,-,TRBV25-1,-,TGTGCCAGCGCTCTCGATGCGTGGGATCAGCCCCAGCATTTT,CASALDAWDQPQHF
TRBJ2-3,TRBD2,TRBV20-1,few,TGCAGTGCCCCTTCCCCGGGACTAGCCACAGATACGCAGTATTTT,CSAPSPGLATDTQYF
TRBJ1-2,-,TRBV5-5,few,TGTGCCACCTCGCCGGGGACGGATAACTATGGCTACACCTTC,CATSPGTDNYGYTF
TRBJ2-3,TRBD2,TRBV6-5,-,TGTGCCAGCAGTTACTCGATGGGTAGCGGGATAAGCACAGATACGCAGTATTTT,CASSYSMGSGISTDTQYF
TRBJ2-1,-,TRBV4-1,many,TGCGCCAGCAGCCAAGTAGGTTCCACTTACAATGAGCAGTTCTTC,CASSQVGSTYNEQFF
TRBJ2-1,-,TRBV20-1,many,TGCAGTGCAGGGACCCAACGGGGGTCCTACAATGAGCAGTTCTTC,CSAGTQRGSYNEQFF
TRBJ2-7,TRBD1,TRBV12-3/TRBV12-4,few,TGTGCCAGCAGTCCAGACAGGGCCTCCTACGAGCAGTACTTC,CASSPDRASYEQYF
TRBJ1-2,-,TRBV9,-,TGTGCCAGCAGCGTTTCGGGAGCTAACTATGGCTACACCTTC,CASSVSGANYGYTF
TRBJ2-1,-,TRBV2,-,TGTGCCAGCAGTGTGCCGGGAGTGTCATACAATGAGCAGTTCTTC,CASSVPGVSYNEQFF
TRBJ2-7,TRBD2,TRBV12-3/TRBV12-4,-,TGTGCCAGCAGTTTCGGAACTAGCGGGGACTCCTACGAGCAGTACTTC,CASSFGTSGDSYEQYF
TRBJ2-5,TRBD2,TRBV9,-,TGTGCCAGCAGCGAGTTACTAGCGTGGGAGACCCAGTACTTC,CASSELLAWETQYF
TRBJ2-1,TRBD2,TRBV5-1,many,TGCGCCAGCAGCTTGGCTAGCGGGGGTTACAATGAGCAGTTCTTC,CASSLASGGYNEQFF
TRBJ1-1,-,TRBV19,-,TGTGCCAGTAGTATTGAGGGGAACACTGAAGCTTTCTTT,CASSIEGNTEAFF
TRBJ2-3,TRBD2,TRBV6-4,-,TGTGCCAGCAGTACTTCCGCCGGGGAACTAGCGGGAGAAGCAGATACGCAGTATTTT,CASSTSAGELAGEADTQYF
TRBJ2-5,-,TRBV7-9,-,TGTGCCAGCAGCTTAGGACTTCTCCAGCAGTACTTC,CASSLGLLQQYF
TRBJ2-1,-,TRBV29-1,many,TGCAGCGCTTCCGACAATGAGCAGTTCTTC,CSASDNEQFF
TRBJ1-2,TRBD1,TRBV5-1,many,TGCGCCAGCCATGACAGGGGCGACTTTAACTATGGCTACACCTTC,CASHDRGDFNYGYTF
TRBJ2-5,-,TRBV15,many,TGTGCCACCAGCAGAGATGGGCTCTCCGGGACCCAGTACTTC,CATSRDGLSGTQYF
TRBJ2-2,-,TRBV30,-,TGTGCCTGGAGTGTACGTTGGGGCCTTAACACCGGGGAGCTGTTTTTT,CAWSVRWGLNTGELFF
TRBJ2-5,-,TRBV29-1,few,TGCAGCGTTGAAGATCAAACGGAGGAGGTGGAGACCCAGTACTTC,CSVEDQTEEVETQYF
TRBJ2-7,-,TRBV25-1,few,TGTGCCAGCAGTGACTCCAGACAAGAAGTCCTCTACGAGCAGTACTTC,CASSDSRQEVLYEQYF
TRBJ2-2,TRBD2,TRBV12-3/TRBV12-4,few,TGTGCCAGCAGTATATCACTAGCGGACAGACTTATAAACACCGGGGAGCTGTTTTTT,CASSISLADRLINTGELFF
TRBJ2-2,-,TRBV12-3/TRBV12-4,many,TGTGCCAGCAGTCCACTTGTAACCGGGGAGCTGTTTTTT,CASSPLVTGELFF
TRBJ2-1,TRBD2,TRBV5-6,-,TGTGCCAGCAGCTTGGGAGGGGGAGCGGGGGACGAGCAGTTCTTC,CASSLGGGAGDEQFF
TRBJ2-5,TRBD2,TRBV4-1,-,TGCGCCAGCAGCCAAGGGCTAGCGGGACAAGAGACCCAGTACTTC,CASSQGLAGQETQYF
TRBJ2-7,-,TRBV4-1,-,TGCGCCAGCAGCCAAGATATCCGCGTCTACGAGCAGTACTTC,CASSQDIRVYEQYF
TRBJ2-5,TRBD2,TRBV10-2,-,TGCGCCAGCAGTACCGAGACTAGCACAGTAGAGACCCAGTACTTC,CASSTETSTVETQYF
TRBJ1-2,TRBD1,TRBV2,few,TGTGCCAGCAGAGAGACAGGGGCCCTACTCTATGGCTACACCTTC,CASRETGALLYGYTF
TRBJ1-5,-,TRBV30,many,TGTGCCTGGAATTTTGGAGGAAATGATCAGCCCCAGCATTTT,CAWNFGGNDQPQHF
TRBJ2-1,TRBD2,TRBV13,-,TGTGCCAGCAGCTCTAGCGGGGCCGGAAACGGTGAGCAGTTCTTC,CASSSSGAGNGEQFF
TRBJ1-5,-,TRBV6-2/TRBV6-3,many,TGTGCCAGCAGTTCCCCGCGGGGGGATCAGCCCCAGCATTTT,CASSSPRGDQPQHF
TRBJ2-3,-,TRBV4-1,few,TGCGCCAGCAGCCAAGGGCTAGCCCCAGACGCAGATACGCAGTATTTT,CASSQGLAPDADTQYF
TRBJ2-1,-,TRBV2,few,TGTGCCAGCAGTAAACGAAATCCCCAGCAGTTCTTC,CASSKRNPQQFF
TRBJ1-6,TRBD1,TRBV11-2,few,TGTGCCAGCAGCTTATCAGGGGGCCATTCACCCCTCCACTTT,CASSLSGGHSPLHF
TRBJ2-5,-,TRBV7-9,-,TGTGCCAGCAGCTTGACTATAGAGGAGACCCAGTACTTC,CASSLTIEETQYF
TRBJ1-1,-,TRBV15,-,TGTGCCACCAGCAGAGTCGGGGTAGTAACTGAAGCTTTCTTT,CATSRVGVVTEAFF
TRBJ2-1,TRBD2,TRBV12-3/TRBV12-4,many,TGTGCCAGCAGTTTGGGACTAGCCCCGTACAATGAGCAGTTCTTC,CASSLGLAPYNEQFF
TRBJ2-7,-,TRBV4-2,many,TGTGCCAGCAGCCCCGGGGGCTACGAGCAGTACTTC,CASSPGGYEQYF
TRBJ2-7,TRBD2,TRBV5-1,few,TGCGCCAGCAGCTTGGGTGGGAGGGCCGGCGAGCAGTACTTC,CASSLGGRAGEQYF
TRBJ1-1,-,TRBV6-5,few,TGTGCCAGCAGTTACTCGCAGGGGAGAGAAGCTTTCTTT,CASSYSQGREAFF
TRBJ2-1,TRBD2,TRBV20-1,few,TGCAGTGCTAGAGATGGGGCTAGCGGGGAGTACAATGAGCAGTTCTTC,CSARDGASGEYNEQFF
TRBJ2-1,-,TRBV27,few,TGTGCCAGCAGTTTAGCAGTGGGTCACAATGAGCAGTTCTTC,CASSLAVGHNEQFF
TRBJ2-2,TRBD2,TRBV10-2,few,TGCGCCAGCAGTGATTCCGCGGGAGGGCCAGACGGGGAGCTGTTTTTT,CASSDSAGGPDGELFF
TRBJ2-7,TRBD2,TRBV19,few,TGTGCCAGTAGTATGGGTGCGGGGGTCTACGAGCAGTACTTC,CASSMGAGVYEQYF
TRBJ1-5,TRBD1,TRBV5-5,few,TGTGCCAGCAGCGTAGGGACAGCCAATCAGCCCCAGCATTTT,CASSVGTANQPQHF
TRBJ1-1,-,TRBV2,few,TGTGCCAGCAGTCTCCTGGAGACCTTTGTCGCTGAAGCTTTCTTT,CASSLLETFVAEAFF
TRBJ2-2,-,TRBV19,-,TGTGCCAGTATGGTAACCGGGGAGCTGTTTTTT,CASMVTGELFF
TRBJ2-2,TRBD2,TRBV9,few,TGTGCCAGCAGCGTTAAGCGGGGGGTGCAAGGGACCGGGGAGCTGTTTTTT,CASSVKRGVQGTGELFF
TRBJ2-5,-,TRBV6-2/TRBV6-3,-,TGTGCCAGCAGTTACTCGATGGGGGTCGGTAAGGAGACCCAGTACTTC,CASSYSMGVGKETQYF
TRBJ2-7,-,TRBV10-1,few,TGCGCCAGCAGCGCTGGACTTTTGAGCTCCTACGAGCAGTACTTC,CASSAGLLSSYEQYF
TRBJ2-5,-,TRBV7-9,-,TGTGCCAGCAGCTTAGACGACGGAAAAGAGACCCAGTACTTC,CASSLDDGKETQYF
TRBJ2-1,TRBD2,TRBV20-1,few,TGCAGTGCTAGAGAAGCGGGAGACACTGAGCAGTTCTTC,CSAREAGDTEQFF
TRBJ2-3,-,TRBV11-2,many,TGTGCCAGCAGCTTAGTTACGGGGGGCCGCCCAGATACGCAGTATTTT,CASSLVTGGRPDTQYF
TRBJ1-2,-,TRBV20-1,-,TGCAGTGCTAGAGATCGGGGCCGGGACTATGGCTACACCTTC,CSARDRGRDYGYTF
TRBJ1-2,-,TRBV2,-,TGTGCCAGCGGGGAGGGCTCCTATGGCTACACCTTC,CASGEGSYGYTF
TRBJ2-1,TRBD1,TRBV27,-,TGTGCCAGCGGCCCCGGGACAGGCATTAATGAGCAGTTCTTC,CASGPGTGINEQFF
TRBJ2-3,TRBD2,TRBV2,-,TGTGCCAGCAGTGAAGCTGCTATTGCGGGAGTGACAGATACGCAGTATTTT,CASSEAAIAGVTDTQYF